The next 27 T cell receptor beta chains were all read from a single sample in a study of T-cell reconstitution after alpha-beta-depleted transplantation in children. Researchers prepared the TCRbeta library using unique molecular identifiers, the study reports. TCRdb analysed the PCR reads with MiXCR anew, one entry per CDR3 protein. The profile shows more than 300,000 distinct CDR3 sequences, around 16% of them singletons. The sample consisted of PBMCs, mostly from graft donor cells, taken 360 days after TCRalphabeta/CD19-depleted stem cell transplant. Receptor source: a male patient between 2 and 10 years old who had a stem cell transplant for acute lymphoblastic leukemia, so the T cells may come from the graft donor.

Comments on this clonotype: In this CDR3 the conserved last residue, phenylalanine or tryptophan, is missing, so a read error is likely. The genes are TRBV12-3 or TRBV12-4 and TRBJ1-1, with D unclear. V lost 4 bases and J 1 base, leaving 4 bases between the germline ends. This CDR3 contains 12 residues. The CDR3 protein is CASSWENTEAFL. The CDR3 DNA reads as TGTGCCAGCAGTTGGGAGAACACTGAAGCTTTCCTT.

The rearrangement uses TRBV12-3 or TRBV12-4 and TRBJ2-7; D gene unclear. The CDR3 consists of 13 residues. Trimming shortened V by 6 bases and J by 3 bases, and 12 bases separated the two germline ends. The CDR3 region is CASRATHYYEQYF. CDR3 coding DNA: TGTGCCAGCAGGGCGACCCACTACTACGAGCAGTACTTC.

This clonotype was observed at least ten times. The rearrangement uses TRBV28 and TRBJ2-7; tentatively, D is TRBD1 (5 bases). The V end was cut by 8 bases, the J end by 2 bases, with 16 bases between. Germline V CDR1 and CDR2: MDHEN, SYDVKM. There are 14 residues in the CDR3. The CDR3 spells CASPPGRVPYEQYF. As DNA, the CDR3 is TGTGCCAGCCCCCCCGGCAGGGTGCCCTACGAGCAGTACTTC.

This clonotype came up a few times. The rearrangement links TRBV29-1 to TRBJ2-5; D is unclear. The germline gives CDR1 SQVTM, CDR2 ANQGSEA. The ends were cut back, 4 bases at V and 4 bases at J, with 10 bases in the middle. The CDR3 is 12 residues long. CDR3 sequence (DNA): TGCAGCGTTGGGTTGGCTGCAGAGACCCAGTACTTC. It specifies CSVGLAAETQYF. The variable domain in full, with the rest retrieved from reference TRBV29-1 and TRBJ2-5, is SAVISQKPSRDICQRGTSLTIQCQVDSQVTMMFWYRQQPGQSLTLIATANQGSEATYESGFVIDKFPISRPNLTFSTLTVSNMSPEDSSIYLCSVGLAAETQYFGPGTRLLVL.

This clonotype turned up a few times. The V call is TRBV28, the J call TRBJ2-1; 9 bases agree with TRBD2. The germline V gene encodes CDR1 MDHEN and CDR2 SYDVKM. Unmatched junction bases numbered 8, after V lost 9 bases and J lost 2 bases. The CDR3 runs 15 residues. CDR3 sequence reads: CASALAGGTYNEQFF. The DNA for the CDR3 is TGTGCCAGTGCACTAGCGGGTGGAACCTACAATGAGCAGTTCTTC.

This clonotype was recorded at least ten times. The gene calls are TRBV5-4 and TRBJ2-3, with 12 bases matching TRBD2. Germline CDR1 SGHNT, CDR2 YYREEE (reference sequence). The CDR3 spans 17 residues. V shed 0 bases, J shed 3 bases, and the junction held 5 bases outside the gene matches. This CDR3 is CASSLELAGGGTDTQYF. In DNA form, the CDR3 reads TGTGCCAGCAGCTTGGAACTAGCGGGAGGAGGAACAGATACGCAGTATTTT.

The genes are TRBV15 and TRBJ2-7; 10 positions match TRBD2. Germline V gene lookup returns CDR1 LNHNV and CDR2 YYDKDF (reference sequence). J gave up 1 base and V 1 base, and 1 base lay outside the gene matches. CDR3 length: 15 residues. CDR3 sequence (DNA): TGTGCCACCAGCAGAGGACTAGCGGGTTCCTACGAGCAGTACTTC. Amino acid sequence: CATSRGLAGSYEQYF.

This clonotype was counted between two and nine times. V is TRBV13 and J is TRBJ2-1; 11 bases match TRBD2. Per the germline V gene, CDR1 is PRHDT and CDR2 is FYEKMQ (reference sequence). V shed 5 bases, J shed 0 bases, and the junction held 9 bases outside the gene matches. The CDR3 length is 18 residues. The CDR3 region is CASSDPLLAGGSYNEQFF. The CDR3, as DNA: TGTGCCAGCAGCGACCCTCTTCTAGCGGGAGGCTCCTACAATGAGCAGTTCTTC. Based on the CDR3 plus reference TRBV13 and TRBJ2-1, the full variable domain is AAGVIQSPRHLIKEKRETATLKCYPIPRHDTVYWYQQGPGQDPQFLISFYEKMQSDKGSIPDRFSAQQFSDYHSELNMSSLELGDSALYFCASSDPLLAGGSYNEQFFGPGTRLTVL.

This rearrangement joins TRBV9 to TRBJ2-7; a possible D gene is TRBD1 (5 bases). Germline CDR1 is SGDLS and CDR2 is YYNGEE. The V end lost 4 bases, the J end lost 4 bases, and 15 bases lay between the germline ends. The CDR3 sequence is 14 residues long. This CDR3 reads CASSWGQTTYEQYF. DNA of the CDR3: TGTGCCAGCAGCTGGGGCCAAACCACTTACGAGCAGTACTTC.

This chain uses TRBV4-3 with TRBJ2-1, with 7 bases aligning to TRBD2. CDR3 length: 16 amino acids. Germline CDR1 and CDR2: LGHNA and YSLEER. The junction had 11 bases not matched to a gene; V was cut back by 3 bases and J by 6 bases. CDR3 bases: TGCGCCAGCAGCCACCGAGGGCTAGCGGACCTCAATGAGCAGTTCTTC. It encodes CASSHRGLADLNEQFF.

The sample holds a few counts of this clonotype. This sequence joins TRBV4-1 and TRBJ2-5, with D possibly matching TRBD1 (5 bases). V gave up 4 bases and J gave up 2 bases, with 17 bases separating them. The CDR3 extends over 16 amino acids. CDR1 is MGHRA and CDR2 is YSYEKL in the germline V gene. The CDR3 region has the DNA TGCGCCAGCAGCCGGGGCCCGAGGATTGCTCAAGAGACCCAGTACTTC. Protein product: CASSRGPRIAQETQYF.

This clonotype has just a few counts. This chain connects TRBV7-9 to TRBJ1-6; D is unclear. The V end lost 0 bases, the J end lost 16 bases, and 16 bases lay between the germline ends. The germline CDR1 and CDR2 sequences are SEHNR and FQNEAQ (reference sequence). The length of the CDR3 is 14 residues. For the CDR3, the DNA is TGTGCCAGCAGCTTAGCGGGTATTCGGACCCCACTCCACTTT. This gives the protein CASSLAGIRTPLHF.

In this sample, this clonotype turned up many times. The rearrangement links TRBV5-6 to TRBJ2-5; no clear D. CDR1 SGHDT and CDR2 YYEEEE come from the germline V gene. This CDR3 has 13 residues. Trimming left V 0 bases short and J 5 bases short, with 8 bases between. The CDR3 region is CASSLVPAETQYF. CDR3 DNA sequence: TGTGCCAGCAGCTTGGTTCCAGCGGAGACCCAGTACTTC.

This clonotype occurred many times. The chain recombines TRBV6-2 or TRBV6-3 with TRBJ2-5; D not resolved. V shed 5 bases and J shed 4 bases, with 8 bases lying between them. This CDR3 is built from 12 residues. Germline V CDR1 and CDR2: MNHEY, SVGEGT. The CDR3 coding sequence is TGTGCCAGCAGTGCGGCAGCAGAGACCCAGTACTTC. This sequence encodes CASSAAAETQYF.

This clonotype was observed a few times. CDR3 coding DNA: TGCAGCGTTGAGGCGGCGCGTGGGACTGAAGCTTTCTTT. It codes for CSVEAARGTEAFF. V usage is TRBV29-1 and J usage is TRBJ1-1; D gene unclear. The CDR3 loop spans 13 amino acids. Between the trimmed V and J ends, which lost 3 bases and 5 bases, there was a span of 13 bases. Per the germline V gene, CDR1 is SQVTM and CDR2 is ANQGSEA.

Regarding this clonotype: Just one base apart from a much larger clone, this may be a read error. This sequence joins TRBV6-1 and TRBJ2-7, with 7 positions matching TRBD2. The CDR3 has 13 amino acids. Germline V lookup: CDR1 MNHNS, CDR2 SASEGT. The trim removed 8 bases at V and 2 bases at J, leaving 6 bases unmatched. CDR3 amino acids: CASGGSAAYEQYF. CDR3 DNA sequence: TGTGCCAGCGGCGGGAGTGCCGCCTACGAGCAGTACTTC.

This clonotype was seen just once. The chain uses TRBV12-3 or TRBV12-4 and TRBJ2-2, with 7 bases matching TRBD2. The length of the CDR3 is 16 residues. With V trimmed by 8 bases and J by 0 bases, 9 bases remained unmatched. CDR3 amino acids: CASSLRGVTNTGELFF. CDR3 sequence (DNA): TGTGCCAGCTCTCTCCGGGGGGTGACGAACACCGGGGAGCTGTTTTTT.

In this sample, this clonotype turned up once. This rearrangement joins TRBV24-1 to TRBJ2-5; no firm D call. V lost 2 bases and J lost 5, with 5 bases in between. Germline assignment: CDR1 KGHDR and CDR2 SFDVKD. CDR3 length: 12 amino acids. The CDR3 region has the DNA TGTGCCACCAGTGATTACGAGGAGACCCAGTACTTC. Amino acids: CATSDYEETQYF.

This clonotype has only a few counts. The gene calls are TRBV11-2 and TRBJ2-2; 12 nucleotides agree with TRBD2. V shed 1 base, J shed 5 bases, and the junction held 5 bases outside the gene matches. Per germline, CDR1 SGHAT and CDR2 FQNNGV. The CDR3 is 17 residues long. The CDR3 reads CASSLAPSGRGTGELFF. The CDR3 DNA sequence: TGTGCCAGCAGCTTAGCCCCTAGCGGGAGGGGTACCGGGGAGCTGTTTTTT.

V gene TRBV30 combines with J gene TRBJ2-1, with D possibly TRBD2 on 5 matching bases. Germline V gene lookup returns CDR1 GTSNPN and CDR2 SVGIG (reference sequence). The CDR3 sequence is 15 residues long. Trimming cost V 2 bases and J 2 bases, with 13 bases left between them. The CDR3 DNA reads as TGTGCCTGGAGTATAGACGCTAGCCCCTACAATGAGCAGTTCTTC. It codes for CAWSIDASPYNEQFF.

This clonotype was seen only a few times. The V call is TRBV28, the J call TRBJ2-1; no reliable D call. The CDR3 has 11 amino acids. The V end lost 9 bases, the J end lost 6 bases, and 9 bases lay between the germline ends. Germline V gene sequence: CDR1 MDHEN, CDR2 SYDVKM. The CDR3 sequence: CASPPGNEQFF. The CDR3 coding sequence is TGTGCCAGTCCTCCGGGCAATGAGCAGTTCTTC. The whole variable domain, remainder taken from reference TRBV28 and TRBJ2-1, is DVKVTQSSRYLVKRTGEKVFLECVQDMDHENMFWYRQDPGLGLRLIYFSYDVKMKEKGDIPEGYSVSREKKERFSLILESASTNQTSMYLCASPPGNEQFFGPGTRLTVL.

The chain combines TRBV21-1 with TRBJ2-3; TRBD2 reflects the table's D call only, with no check against the DNA. TRBV21-1 is tagged as a pseudogene. The CDR3 length is 14 residues. The CDR3 loop is CASLAGGNTDTQYF. For the CDR3, the DNA is TGTGCCAGCCTAGCGGGAGGGAACACAGATACGCAGTATTTT.

In this sample, this clonotype turned up a few times. This sequence joins TRBV4-1 and TRBJ2-2, with TRBD2 matching 16 bases. Germline V gene sequence: CDR1 MGHRA, CDR2 YSYEKL. CDR3 length: 22 amino acids. Unmatched junction bases numbered 20, after V lost 0 bases and J lost 10 bases. Written as DNA, the CDR3 is TGCGCCAGCAGCCAAGATTGGTTCGCCGGGACTAGCGGGAGGGCGGTCAGGTCGGAGCTGTTTTTT. Its protein is CASSQDWFAGTSGRAVRSELFF.

This CDR3 is CASSQAGQGKNIQYF. In DNA, the CDR3 is TGTGCCAGCAGCCAAGCGGGACAGGGAAAGAACATTCAGTACTTC. The chain employs TRBV3-1 and TRBJ2-4; the match to TRBD1 covers 9 bases. This CDR3 comprises 15 residues. Germline trimming cut 1 base from V and 7 bases from J; bases unmatched to any gene: 5. Germline CDR1 is LGHDT and CDR2 is YNNKEL (reference sequence). The full variable domain, with the rest looked up from reference TRBV3-1 and TRBJ2-4, is DTAVSQTPKYLVTQMGNDKSIKCEQNLGHDTMYWYKQDSKKFLKIMFSYNNKELIINETVPNRFSPKSPDKAHLNLHINSLELGDSAVYFCASSQAGQGKNIQYFGAGTRLSVL.

The table lists this clonotype with many counts. V usage is TRBV4-2 and J usage is TRBJ2-7; 12 bases line up with TRBD2. This CDR3 has 16 residues. Germline V gene data show CDR1 as LGHNA and CDR2 as YNFKEQ. With V trimmed by 6 bases and J by 6 bases, 12 bases remained unmatched. CDR3 DNA sequence: TGTGCCAGCAGGCCCTCTAGCGGGAGGGGTTTCCTCGAGCAGTACTTC. Encoded protein: CASRPSSGRGFLEQYF.

The gene calls are TRBV2 and TRBJ2-2, with TRBD1 matching 8 bases. Trimming at V came to 8 bases and at J to 4 bases, leaving 15 bases not matched to a gene. From germline, CDR1 is SNHLY and CDR2 FYNNEI. The CDR3 loop spans 17 amino acids. The CDR3 loop is CASVSKIKTGGTGELFF. Here the CDR3 DNA reads TGTGCCAGCGTATCAAAAATCAAAACAGGGGGCACCGGGGAGCTGTTTTTT.

The V call is TRBV7-9, the J call TRBJ2-5, with 7 bases identical to TRBD1. Germline lookup yields CDR1 SEHNR and CDR2 FQNEAQ (reference sequence). This CDR3 has 15 residues. With V trimmed by 6 bases and J by 4 bases, 11 bases remained unmatched. The CDR3 here is CASRATGVEGETQYF. CDR3 sequence (DNA): TGTGCCAGCAGGGCCACAGGGGTGGAAGGAGAGACCCAGTACTTC.